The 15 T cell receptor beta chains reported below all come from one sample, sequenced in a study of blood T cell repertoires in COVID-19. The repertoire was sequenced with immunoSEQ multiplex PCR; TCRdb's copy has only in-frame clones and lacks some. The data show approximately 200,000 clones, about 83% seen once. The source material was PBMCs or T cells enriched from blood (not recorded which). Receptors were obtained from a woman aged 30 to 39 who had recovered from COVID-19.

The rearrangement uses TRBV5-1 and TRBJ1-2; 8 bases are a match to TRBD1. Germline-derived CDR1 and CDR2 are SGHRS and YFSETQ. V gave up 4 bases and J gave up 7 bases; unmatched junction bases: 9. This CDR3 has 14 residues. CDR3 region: CASSPDGQGLGYTF. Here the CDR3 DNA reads TGCGCCAGCAGCCCAGATGGACAGGGCCTTGGCTACACCTTC.

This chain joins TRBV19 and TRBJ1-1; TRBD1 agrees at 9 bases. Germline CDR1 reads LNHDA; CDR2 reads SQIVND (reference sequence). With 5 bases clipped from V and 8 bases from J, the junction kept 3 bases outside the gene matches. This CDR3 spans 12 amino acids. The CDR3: CASSWGQGEAFF. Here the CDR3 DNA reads TGTGCCAGTAGTTGGGGACAGGGCGAAGCTTTCTTT.

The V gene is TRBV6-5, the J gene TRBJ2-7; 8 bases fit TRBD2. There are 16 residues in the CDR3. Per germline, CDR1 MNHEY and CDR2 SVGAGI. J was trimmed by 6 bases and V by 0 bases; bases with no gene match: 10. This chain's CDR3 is CASSYSRTSRGSEQYF. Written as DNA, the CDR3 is TGTGCCAGCAGTTACTCGAGGACTAGCAGAGGCTCCGAGCAGTACTTC.

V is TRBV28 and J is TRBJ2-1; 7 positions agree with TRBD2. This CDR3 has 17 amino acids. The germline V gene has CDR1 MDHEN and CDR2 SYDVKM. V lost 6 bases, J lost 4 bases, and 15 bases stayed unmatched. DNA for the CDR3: TGTGCCAGCAGCCCGGGGAATAGCGGGTCACAATACAATGAGCAGTTCTTC. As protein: CASSPGNSGSQYNEQFF.

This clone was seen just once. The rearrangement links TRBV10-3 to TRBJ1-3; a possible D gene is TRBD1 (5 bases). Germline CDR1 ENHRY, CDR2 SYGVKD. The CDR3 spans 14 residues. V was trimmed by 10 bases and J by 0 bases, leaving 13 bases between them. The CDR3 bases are TGTGCCACGACAGATGCCCCCTCTGGAAACACCATATATTTT. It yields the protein CATTDAPSGNTIYF.

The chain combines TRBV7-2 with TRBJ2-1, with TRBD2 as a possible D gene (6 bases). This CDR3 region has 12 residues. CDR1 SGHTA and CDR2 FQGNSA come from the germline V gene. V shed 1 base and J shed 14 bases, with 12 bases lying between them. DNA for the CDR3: TGTGCCAGCAGCTTAGTGGCTAGCGATAAGTTCTTC. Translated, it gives CASSLVASDKFF.

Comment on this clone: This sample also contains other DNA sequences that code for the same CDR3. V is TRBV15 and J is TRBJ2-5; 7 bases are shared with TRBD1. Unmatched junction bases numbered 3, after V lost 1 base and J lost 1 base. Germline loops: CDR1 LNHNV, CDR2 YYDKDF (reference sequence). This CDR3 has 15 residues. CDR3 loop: CATSRGGTAQETQYF. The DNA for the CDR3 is TGTGCCACCAGCAGAGGGGGGACAGCCCAAGAGACCCAGTACTTC.

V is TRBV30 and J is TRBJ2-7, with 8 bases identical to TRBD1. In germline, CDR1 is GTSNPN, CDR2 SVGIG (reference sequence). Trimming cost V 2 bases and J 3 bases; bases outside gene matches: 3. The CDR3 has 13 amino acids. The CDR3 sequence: CAWSSGQGYEQYF. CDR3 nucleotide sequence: TGTGCCTGGAGTTCAGGACAGGGCTACGAGCAGTACTTC.

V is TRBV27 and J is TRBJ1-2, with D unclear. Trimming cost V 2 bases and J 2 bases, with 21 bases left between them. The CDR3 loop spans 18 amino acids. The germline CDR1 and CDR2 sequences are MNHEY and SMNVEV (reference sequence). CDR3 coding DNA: TGTGCCAGCAGTTTAATTTGGGCTCGGTCCGGGGAGAACTATGGCTACACCTTC. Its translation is CASSLIWARSGENYGYTF.

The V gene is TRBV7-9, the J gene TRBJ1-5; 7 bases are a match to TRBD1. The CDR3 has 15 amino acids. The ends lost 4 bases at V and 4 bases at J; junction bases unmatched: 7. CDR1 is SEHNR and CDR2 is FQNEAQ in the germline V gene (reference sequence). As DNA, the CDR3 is TGTGCCAGCAGCTCGGGACAGACCAGAAATCAGCCCCAGCATTTT. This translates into CASSSGQTRNQPQHF.

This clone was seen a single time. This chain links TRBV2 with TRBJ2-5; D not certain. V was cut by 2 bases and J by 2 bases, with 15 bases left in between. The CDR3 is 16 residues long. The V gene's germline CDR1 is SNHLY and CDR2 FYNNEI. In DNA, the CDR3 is TGTGCCAGCAGTGAACTAGTTGAGACTCAGCAAGAGACCCAGTACTTC. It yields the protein CASSELVETQQETQYF.

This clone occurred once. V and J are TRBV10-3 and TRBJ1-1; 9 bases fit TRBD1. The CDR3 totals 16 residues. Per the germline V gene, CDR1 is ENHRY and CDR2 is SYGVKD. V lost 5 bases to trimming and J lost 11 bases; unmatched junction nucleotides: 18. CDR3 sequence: CAISSTPLDRGTDAFF. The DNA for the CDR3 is TGTGCCATCAGTTCTACCCCCCTGGACAGGGGAACCGACGCTTTCTTT.

The CDR3 DNA follows: TGCGCCAGCAGCGTACTAGCGGGGCCTCGCGCAGATACGCAGTATTTT. Protein: CASSVLAGPRADTQYF. The chain recombines TRBV5-1 with TRBJ2-3; 10 bases align to TRBD2. CDR1 is SGHRS and CDR2 is YFSETQ in the germline V gene. CDR3 length equals 16 residues. After removal of 4 bases from V and 4 bases from J, the junction contained 9 bases not matched to a gene.

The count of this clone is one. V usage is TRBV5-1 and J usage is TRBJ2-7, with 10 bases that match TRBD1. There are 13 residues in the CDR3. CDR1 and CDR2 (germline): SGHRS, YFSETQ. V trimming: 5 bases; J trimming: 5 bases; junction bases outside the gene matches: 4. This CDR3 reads CASRETGGDEQYF. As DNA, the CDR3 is TGCGCCAGCAGAGAGACAGGGGGCGACGAGCAGTACTTC. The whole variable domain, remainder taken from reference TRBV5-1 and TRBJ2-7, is KAGVTQTPRYLIKTRGQQVTLSCSPISGHRSVSWYQQTPGQGLQFLFEYFSETQRNKGNFPGRFSGRQFSNSRSEMNVSTLELGDSALYLCASRETGGDEQYFGPGTRLTVT.

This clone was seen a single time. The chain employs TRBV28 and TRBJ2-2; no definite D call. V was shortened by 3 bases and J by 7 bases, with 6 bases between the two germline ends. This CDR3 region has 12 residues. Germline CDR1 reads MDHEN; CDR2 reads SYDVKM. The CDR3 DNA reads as TGTGCCAGCAGTTTTGGCCGCGGGGAGCTGTTTTTT. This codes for CASSFGRGELFF.